The next 3 T cell receptor beta chains were all read from a single sample in a study of T cell changes during pregnancy in multiple sclerosis. The table came from immunoSEQ multiplex PCR; TCRdb's copy has only in-frame clones and leaves some out. The table records about 46,000 clones, roughly 95% of them present only once. Sequencing was performed on CD8+ T cells from peripheral blood mononuclear cells, taken after pregnancy. The source is a female donor with multiple sclerosis, enrolled in a pregnancy study.

The DNA for the CDR3 is TGTGCCATCAGTGCCGAACAGGGGAGCTCCTATAATTCACCCCTCCACTTT. It is translated as CAISAEQGSSYNSPLHF. The chain employs TRBV10-3 and TRBJ1-6; 7 bases match TRBD1. This CDR3 is built from 17 residues. The germline CDR1 and CDR2 sequences are ENHRY and SYGVKD. The junction had 6 bases not matched to a gene; V was cut back by 4 bases and J by 0 bases.

V is TRBV30 and J is TRBJ2-1; D is possibly TRBD2 (6 bases). V dropped 0 bases and J dropped 0 bases, with 12 bases sitting between them. Germline V lookup: CDR1 GTSNPN, CDR2 SVGIG (reference sequence). The CDR3 spans 16 residues. The CDR3 loop reads CAWSVVAEGSYNEQFF. The CDR3 coding sequence is TGTGCCTGGAGTGTAGTAGCGGAGGGCTCCTACAATGAGCAGTTCTTC.

This CDR3 is CASSEAGIYTDTQYF. As DNA, the CDR3 is TGTGCCAGCAGTGAAGCCGGGATCTACACAGATACGCAGTATTTT. The rearrangement links TRBV2 to TRBJ2-3; a weak D match, TRBD2 (5 bases). Germline CDR1 reads SNHLY; CDR2 reads FYNNEI. There are 15 residues in the CDR3. V was pared by 0 bases and J by 2 bases, with 9 bases between.